The rows below give T cell receptor beta chains drawn from one sample of a study of vaccination and CD4 T cells after COVID-19. The antigens these receptors bind are not known. MiXCR was run by TCRdb on the PCR reads, yielding one entry per CDR3 protein. The sample carries under 20,000 distinct CDR3 sequences, roughly 55% recorded once. The sample consisted of CD4+ T cells from blood, cultured in vitro. The receptors derive from a human donor who had recovered from COVID-19. Each CDR3 is given with its conserved first and last residue. D genes are given only for firm matches. Clone size is not always given. Where it is, it says once, few, many or a class for expanded clones.

TRBV7-8	TRBJ1-2	NA	TRBD1	CASSPRTGDPFNYGYTF	TGTGCCAGCAGCCCGCGGACAGGGGACCCTTTTAACTATGGCTACACCTTC
TRBV10-3	TRBJ2-7	NA	NA	CAISVRVPHEQYF	TGTGCCATCAGCGTCAGGGTACCCCACGAGCAGTACTTC
TRBV4-2	TRBJ1-2	NA	TRBD1	CASSHPGQGDYGYTF	TGTGCCAGCAGCCACCCCGGACAGGGGGACTATGGCTACACCTTC
TRBV20-1	TRBJ2-6	NA	TRBD1	CSAPDRGSSGANVLTF	TGCAGTGCCCCAGACAGGGGTTCCTCAGGGGCCAACGTCCTGACTTTC
TRBV11-2	TRBJ1-1	NA	NA	CASSLVGGDTEAFF	TGTGCCAGCAGCTTAGTAGGAGGGGACACTGAAGCTTTCTTT
TRBV25-1	TRBJ2-7	NA	NA	CASSDHNRGKYEQYF	TGTGCCAGCAGTGATCACAATAGGGGGAAATACGAGCAGTACTTC
TRBV10-3	TRBJ2-5	NA	NA	CAISRAGQETQYF	TGTGCCATCAGTCGGGCAGGCCAAGAGACCCAGTACTTC
TRBV7-8	TRBJ2-7	few	NA	CASSLIGRSISHEQYF	TGTGCCAGCAGCTTAATTGGCCGATCGATATCCCACGAGCAGTACTTC
TRBV20-1	TRBJ1-5	few	TRBD1	CSASPRTGRGVNQPQHF	TGCAGTGCTAGTCCTCGGACAGGGCGAGGGGTCAATCAGCCCCAGCATTTT
TRBV28	TRBJ2-5	once	TRBD2	CASSFTRLAGGETQYF	TGTGCCAGCAGTTTCACCCGACTAGCGGGGGGAGAGACCCAGTACTTC
TRBV27	TRBJ2-6	NA	NA	CASSLTVTGANVLTF	TGTGCCAGCAGCCTAACAGTAACTGGGGCCAACGTCCTGACTTTC
TRBV7-6	TRBJ2-2	NA	TRBD2	CASRRLAGDSTGELFF	TGTGCCAGCAGAAGACTAGCGGGAGATTCCACCGGGGAGCTGTTTTTT
TRBV20-1	TRBJ2-5	NA	NA	CSASPRTGPQETQYF	TGCAGTGCTAGTCCTAGGACGGGGCCCCAAGAGACCCAGTACTTC
TRBV7-6	TRBJ1-1	few	NA	CASSLNQVATEAFF	TGTGCCAGCAGCTTAAATCAGGTCGCCACTGAAGCTTTCTTT
TRBV5-1	TRBJ1-5	NA	NA	CASSFGEGLQPQHF	TGCGCCAGCAGCTTTGGGGAGGGACTCCAGCCCCAGCATTTT
TRBV2	TRBJ1-2	few	TRBD1	CASSMTGAEGYTF	TGTGCCAGCAGTATGACAGGGGCGGAGGGCTACACCTTC
TRBV18	TRBJ2-1	NA	TRBD2	CASSPNLAGGGEQFF	TGTGCCAGCTCACCGAACCTAGCGGGAGGGGGGGAGCAGTTCTTC
TRBV24-1	TRBJ1-1	NA	NA	CATSDWPNTEAFF	TGTGCCACCAGTGATTGGCCGAACACTGAAGCTTTCTTT
TRBV5-4	TRBJ1-2	few	NA	CASSPDSNSGYTF	TGTGCCAGCAGCCCCGACAGTAACTCTGGCTACACCTTC
TRBV2	TRBJ1-2	few	NA	CASRQGSYYGYTF	TGTGCCAGCAGGCAGGGTAGCTACTATGGCTACACCTTC
TRBV7-9	TRBJ1-1	NA	NA	CASSLAGNRLNTEAFF	TGTGCCAGCAGCTTAGCGGGAAACAGACTGAACACTGAAGCTTTCTTT
TRBV18	TRBJ1-1	NA	NA	CASSPRRGRGLLLENTEAFF	TGTGCCAGCTCACCACGACGGGGAAGGGGATTATTATTGGAGAACACTGAAGCTTTCTTT
TRBV11-2	TRBJ2-3	NA	TRBD1	CASSKRTGETDTQYF	TGTGCCAGCAGCAAACGGACAGGGGAAACAGATACGCAGTATTTT
TRBV10-3	TRBJ2-3	NA	TRBD2	CAISDMSGLAGGPRDTQYF	TGTGCCATCAGTGACATGAGCGGACTAGCGGGAGGGCCGAGGGATACGCAGTATTTT
TRBV20-1	TRBJ1-6	few	NA	CSARVSAEGQSPLHF	TGCAGTGCTAGGGTTAGCGCGGAGGGTCAATCACCCCTCCACTTT
TRBV20-1	TRBJ2-5	once	TRBD2	CSGLAGGETQYF	TGCAGTGGACTAGCGGGGGGAGAGACCCAGTACTTC
TRBV5-1	TRBJ2-5	NA	TRBD2	CASSLGLAGGAETQYF	TGCGCCAGCAGCTTGGGGCTAGCGGGAGGGGCAGAGACCCAGTACTTC
TRBV20-1	TRBJ2-3	NA	NA	CSAGGVRGERTDTQYF	TGCAGTGCTGGAGGGGTTAGGGGGGAACGCACAGATACGCAGTATTTT
TRBV19	TRBJ1-2	once	NA	CASSLLQGSGGYTF	TGTGCCAGTAGTCTCCTACAGGGATCGGGGGGCTACACCTTC
TRBV27	TRBJ1-5	NA	NA	CASSFGGDFLGGNQPQHF	TGTGCCAGCAGTTTCGGGGGGGATTTTTTAGGGGGCAATCAGCCCCAGCATTTT
TRBV12-3/TRBV12-4	TRBJ1-5	NA	TRBD1	CASSGGQGLSQPQHF	TGTGCCAGCAGTGGGGGACAGGGTTTGAGTCAGCCCCAGCATTTT
TRBV6-1	TRBJ1-1	NA	NA	CASVGWLTEAFF	TGTGCCAGCGTGGGGTGGCTCACTGAAGCTTTCTTT
TRBV20-1	TRBJ2-2	few	NA	CSASPAENTGELFF	TGCAGTGCTAGCCCCGCGGAGAACACCGGGGAGCTGTTTTTT
TRBV6-1	TRBJ2-2	few	NA	CASRDPNTGELFF	TGTGCCAGCAGGGATCCGAACACCGGGGAGCTGTTTTTT
TRBV20-1	TRBJ1-1	medium-sized	TRBD1	CSVRQGGDPLGTEAFF	TGCAGTGTCCGACAGGGCGGTGATCCCTTGGGCACTGAAGCTTTCTTT
TRBV25-1	TRBJ1-3	NA	NA	CASSPLVGRTIATGNTIYF	TGTGCCAGCAGTCCTCTGGTGGGGAGGACCATAGCAACTGGAAACACCATATATTTT
TRBV3-1	TRBJ1-1	NA	TRBD1	CASSQGGQGWPEAFF	TGTGCCAGCAGCCAGGGGGGACAGGGGTGGCCTGAAGCTTTCTTT
TRBV6-2/TRBV6-3	TRBJ1-5	NA	NA	CASLDAQDYNQPQHF	TGTGCCAGTCTAGATGCTCAGGACTACAATCAGCCCCAGCATTTT
TRBV18	TRBJ1-1	few	TRBD1	CASLSTGQTEAFF	TGTGCCAGCCTGTCGACAGGGCAGACTGAAGCTTTCTTT
TRBV28	TRBJ2-1	NA	TRBD2	CASKSPASGTVNEQFF	TGTGCCAGCAAAAGTCCCGCTAGCGGGACAGTGAATGAGCAGTTCTTC
TRBV20-1	TRBJ2-5	NA	NA	CSASMRGGRKTQYF	TGCAGTGCTAGTATGCGAGGAGGCCGGAAGACCCAGTACTTC
TRBV11-2	TRBJ2-2	NA	TRBD1	CASSSLTGYGELFF	TGTGCCAGCAGCTCCCTGACAGGGTACGGGGAGCTGTTTTTT
TRBV6-5	TRBJ2-1	NA	NA	CASSYSGNTYNEQFF	TGTGCCAGCAGTTACTCCGGGAACACCTACAATGAGCAGTTCTTC
TRBV19	TRBJ2-5	NA	NA	CASSPDFQETQYF	TGTGCCAGTAGCCCGGACTTCCAAGAGACCCAGTACTTC
TRBV7-8	TRBJ1-6	NA	TRBD1	CASSLRQGGSPLHF	TGTGCCAGCAGCTTACGACAGGGAGGCTCACCCCTCCACTTT
TRBV5-4	TRBJ1-2	NA	TRBD1	CASSPDREPVGYTF	TGTGCCAGCAGCCCGGACAGGGAGCCAGTCGGCTACACCTTC
TRBV19	TRBJ2-1	medium-sized	TRBD2	CASTSSGSNEQFF	TGTGCCAGTACCTCTAGCGGGAGTAATGAGCAGTTCTTC